This T cell receptor (beta chain) was profiled in a study of T-cell reconstitution after alpha-beta-depleted transplantation in children. Findings and caveats of the study: Once a year had passed after transplant, T-cell counts and diversity came mostly from newly produced T cells.

V was trimmed by 4 bases and J by 3 bases, leaving 10 bases between them. Germline V CDR1 and CDR2: SGHRS, YFSETQ. The CDR3 spans 13 residues. The TCRbeta library was prepared with unique molecular identifiers. TCRdb ran MiXCR on the PCR reads and lists one entry per CDR3 protein. The sample consists of just over 200,000 distinct CDR3 sequences, under 8.5% of them appearing once. This clonotype has ten or more counts. The antigen remains undetermined. Specimen: PBMCs, mostly from graft donor cells, collected 360 days after TCRalphabeta/CD19-depleted stem cell transplant. The chain couples TRBV5-1 to TRBJ1-1; D gene ambiguous. The receptor's source is a male patient under 10 years old who had a stem cell transplant for acute myeloid leukemia, so the T cells may come from the graft donor. The CDR3 spells CASSLNVDTEAFF. The CDR3 nucleotides are TGCGCCAGCAGCCTCAACGTGGACACTGAAGCTTTCTTT.